This T cell receptor (beta chain) was identified in a study of control samples from healthy donors and cancer patients. TCRdb keeps only in-frame clones here, not all; method: immunoSEQ multiplex PCR. The sample shows roughly 100,000 clones, roughly 90% of them seen only once. The germline CDR1 and CDR2 sequences are SGHDT and YYEEEE. This CDR3 has 17 amino acids. Trimming removed 4 bases from V and 4 bases from J, with 23 bases in between. The V and J genes are TRBV5-6 and TRBJ1-1; a weak D match, TRBD1 (5 bases). The sample taken for sequencing was blood. The source of this sequence is a man younger than 40 in good health. The CDR3 protein is CASSTLDPRGAVTEAFF. As DNA, the CDR3 is TGTGCCAGCAGCACCCTAGACCCACGAGGGGCGGTCACTGAAGCTTTCTTT.